This T cell receptor (beta chain) was sequenced for a study of blood T cells in healthy people across ages. Combining a sample-barcoded 5' primer with a J-beta primer mix, a second PCR ran for roughly 7 to 12 cycles. TCRdb recomputed calls from the 5' RACE reads with MiXCR, one row per CDR3 protein. Here the sample spans roughly 1,800,000 distinct CDR3 sequences, approximately 50% being singletons. CDR3 length equals 14 residues. J gave up 0 bases and V 5 bases, and 5 bases lay outside the gene matches. In germline, CDR1 is DFQATT, CDR2 SNEGSKA (reference sequence). Sequenced sample: blood. This TCR was recovered from a woman in her forties in good health. This rearrangement joins TRBV20-1 to TRBJ2-7; TRBD1 agrees at 9 bases. CDR3 region: CSAAGTGNSYEQYF. CDR3 sequence (DNA): TGCAGTGCTGCCGGGACAGGGAACTCCTACGAGCAGTACTTC.